This entry lists 9 T cell receptor beta chains sequenced from one sample in a study of blood T cell repertoires in COVID-19. The protocol was immunoSEQ multiplex PCR, while the TCRdb copy is restricted to in-frame clones and leaves out a portion. Of about 210,000 clones listed, around nine tenths are singletons. The specimen was peripheral blood. These receptors originate from a man aged 18 to 30 with active or convalescent COVID-19.

The rearrangement links TRBV7-6 to TRBJ1-6, with 7 positions matching TRBD1. The germline gives CDR1 SGHVS, CDR2 FNYEAQ. Losses at the gene ends were 5 bases for V and 8 bases for J; bases not matched to a gene: 12. There are 16 residues in the CDR3. The CDR3 DNA reads as TGTGCCAGCAGCCTACGACAGGGAAGGTTTGATTCACCCCTCCACTTT. Encoded protein: CASSLRQGRFDSPLHF.

DNA of the CDR3: TGTGCCAGCAGCGACAGGGGCTTGAACACCGGGGAGCTGTTTTTT. Encoded protein: CASSDRGLNTGELFF. The chain recombines TRBV6-5 with TRBJ2-2; 8 positions match TRBD1. Germline CDR1 and CDR2: MNHEY and SVGAGI. V lost 6 bases to trimming and J lost 1 base; unmatched junction nucleotides: 4. The CDR3 spans 15 residues.

The chain combines TRBV2 with TRBJ1-4; TRBD1 matches at 10 bases. This CDR3 contains 14 residues. Germline values: CDR1 SNHLY, CDR2 FYNNEI. J gave up 8 bases and V 6 bases, and 6 bases lay outside the gene matches. CDR3 region: CASSEGQGLEKLFF. Written as DNA, the CDR3 is TGTGCCAGCAGCGAGGGACAGGGGTTGGAAAAACTGTTTTTT.

The chain has TRBV19 and TRBJ2-2; 9 nucleotides agree with TRBD1. J gave up 3 bases and V 3 bases, and 2 bases lay outside the gene matches. Germline assignment: CDR1 LNHDA and CDR2 SQIVND (reference sequence). The CDR3 has 15 residues. The DNA for the CDR3 is TGTGCCAGTAGTATCGGACAGGGGCACACCGGGGAGCTGTTTTTT. Translated: CASSIGQGHTGELFF.

The chain links TRBV9 to TRBJ2-5; D unclear. Germline CDR1 is SGDLS and CDR2 is YYNGEE. This CDR3 region has 14 residues. The V end was cut by 4 bases, the J end by 2 bases, with 12 bases between. The CDR3 reads CASSPSVGQETQYF. The CDR3 DNA follows: TGTGCCAGCAGCCCTTCTGTCGGGCAAGAGACCCAGTACTTC.

The chain is built from TRBV6-2 or TRBV6-3 and TRBJ2-4; the match to TRBD2 covers 13 bases. Germline lookup yields CDR1 MNHEY and CDR2 SVGEGT. V shed 4 bases and J 0 bases; nucleotides not matched to a gene: 6. The CDR3 is 18 residues long. CDR3 coding DNA: TGTGCCAGCAGTTCCGGACTAGCGGGGGATCTAGCCAAAAACATTCAGTACTTC. This sequence encodes CASSSGLAGDLAKNIQYF.

The V call is TRBV5-4, the J call TRBJ2-7; the match to TRBD2 covers 8 bases. V lost 4 bases to trimming and J lost 1 base; unmatched junction nucleotides: 7. Germline lookup yields CDR1 SGHNT and CDR2 YYREEE (reference sequence). This CDR3 comprises 15 residues. CDR3 amino acids: CASSATTSGSYEQYF. DNA for the CDR3: TGTGCCAGCAGCGCTACCACTAGCGGATCCTACGAGCAGTACTTC.

This clone was observed a single time. This chain links TRBV5-4 with TRBJ2-1, with D possibly matching TRBD1 (6 bases). With 2 bases removed from V and 10 bases from J, the gap between germline ends came to 13 bases. CDR3 length: 13 amino acids. CDR1 SGHNT and CDR2 YYREEE come from the germline V gene (reference sequence). The CDR3 spells CASSLGFRGEQFF. The CDR3 nucleotides are TGTGCCAGCAGCTTAGGTTTCAGGGGCGAGCAGTTCTTC.

This chain links TRBV7-4 with TRBJ2-7; TRBD1 matches 8 bases. Germline V gene data show CDR1 as SGHVT and CDR2 as SQSDAQ. Trimming at V came to 3 bases and at J to 3 bases, leaving 4 bases not matched to a gene. The length of the CDR3 is 14 residues. The CDR3 coding sequence is TGTGCCAGCAGCTTGTTTGGGACAGGCTACGAGCAGTACTTC. Translation: CASSLFGTGYEQYF.